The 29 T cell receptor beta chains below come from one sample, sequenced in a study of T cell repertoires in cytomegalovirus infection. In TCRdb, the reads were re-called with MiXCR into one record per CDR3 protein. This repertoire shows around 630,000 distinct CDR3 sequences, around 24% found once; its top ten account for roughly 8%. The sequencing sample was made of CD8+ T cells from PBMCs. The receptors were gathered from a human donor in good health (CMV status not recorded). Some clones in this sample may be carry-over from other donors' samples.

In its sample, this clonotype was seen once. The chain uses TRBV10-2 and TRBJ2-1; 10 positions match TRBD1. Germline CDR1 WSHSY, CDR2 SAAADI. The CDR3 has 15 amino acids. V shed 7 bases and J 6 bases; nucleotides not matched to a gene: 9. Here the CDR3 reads CASIARDRGFNEQFF. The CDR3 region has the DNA TGCGCCAGCATAGCACGGGACAGGGGATTCAATGAGCAGTTCTTC.

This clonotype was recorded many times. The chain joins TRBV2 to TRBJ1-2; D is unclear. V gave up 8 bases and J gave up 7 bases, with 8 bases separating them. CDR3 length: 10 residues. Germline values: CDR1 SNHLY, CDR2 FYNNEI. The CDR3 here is CASAYGGYTF. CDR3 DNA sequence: TGTGCCAGCGCATATGGTGGCTACACCTTC. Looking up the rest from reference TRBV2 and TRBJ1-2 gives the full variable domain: EPEVTQTPSHQVTQMGQEVILRCVPISNHLYFYWYRQILGQKVEFLVSFYNNEISEKSEIFDDQFSVERPDGSNFTLKIRSTKLEDSAMYFCASAYGGYTFGSGTRLTVV.

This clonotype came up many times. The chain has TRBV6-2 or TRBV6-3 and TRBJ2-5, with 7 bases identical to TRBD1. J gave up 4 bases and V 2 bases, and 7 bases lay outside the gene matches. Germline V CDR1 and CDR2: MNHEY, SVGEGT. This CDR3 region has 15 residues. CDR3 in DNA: TGTGCCAGCAGTTACGGTCGGACAGGCGGAGAGACCCAGTACTTC. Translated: CASSYGRTGGETQYF.

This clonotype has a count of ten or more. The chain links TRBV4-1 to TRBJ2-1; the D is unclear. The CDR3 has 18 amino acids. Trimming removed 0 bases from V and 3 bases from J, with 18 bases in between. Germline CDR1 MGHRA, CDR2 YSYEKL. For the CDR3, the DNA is TGCGCCAGCAGCCAAGATTCCCCCACTACCGGCTACTACAATGAGCAGTTCTTC. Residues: CASSQDSPTTGYYNEQFF.

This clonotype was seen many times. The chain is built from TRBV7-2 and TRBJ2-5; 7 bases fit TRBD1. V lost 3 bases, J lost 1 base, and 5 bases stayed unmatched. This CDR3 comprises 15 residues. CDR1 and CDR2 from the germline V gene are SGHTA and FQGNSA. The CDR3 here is CASSFRDRIQETQYF. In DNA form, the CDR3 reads TGTGCCAGCAGCTTCCGGGACAGAATCCAAGAGACCCAGTACTTC.

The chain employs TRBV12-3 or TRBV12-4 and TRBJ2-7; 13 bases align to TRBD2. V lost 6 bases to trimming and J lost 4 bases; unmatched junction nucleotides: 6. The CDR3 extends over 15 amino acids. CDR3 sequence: CASRSTSGGIYEQYF. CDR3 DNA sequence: TGTGCCAGCAGGTCGACTAGCGGGGGGATATACGAGCAGTACTTC.

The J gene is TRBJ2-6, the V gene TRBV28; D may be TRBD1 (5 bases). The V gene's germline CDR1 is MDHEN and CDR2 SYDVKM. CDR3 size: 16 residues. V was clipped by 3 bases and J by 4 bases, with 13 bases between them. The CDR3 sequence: CASSFGQGTGANVLTF. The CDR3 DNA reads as TGTGCCAGCAGTTTTGGTCAGGGTACGGGGGCCAACGTCCTGACTTTC.

Written as DNA, the CDR3 is TGTGCCAGCAGATACGGACAGGGGGAACAGCCCCAGCATTTT. This sequence encodes CASRYGQGEQPQHF. The chain is built from TRBV12-3 or TRBV12-4 and TRBJ1-5; 10 bases line up with TRBD1. V gave up 6 bases and J gave up 7 bases; unmatched junction bases: 6. There are 14 residues in the CDR3.

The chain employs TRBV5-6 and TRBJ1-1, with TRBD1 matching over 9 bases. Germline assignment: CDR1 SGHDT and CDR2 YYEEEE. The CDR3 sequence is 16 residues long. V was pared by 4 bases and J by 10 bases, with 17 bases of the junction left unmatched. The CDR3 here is CASSTTGTGSIAGAFF. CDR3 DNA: TGTGCCAGCAGCACCACCGGGACAGGGAGCATAGCTGGAGCTTTCTTT.

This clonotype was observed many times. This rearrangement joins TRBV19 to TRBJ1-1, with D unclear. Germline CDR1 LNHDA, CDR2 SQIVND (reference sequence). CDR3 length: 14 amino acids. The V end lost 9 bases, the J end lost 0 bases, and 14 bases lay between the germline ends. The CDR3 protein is CASSGDQMNTEAFF. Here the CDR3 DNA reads TGTGCCAGCTCCGGTGACCAGATGAACACTGAAGCTTTCTTT.

The CDR3 here is CAISETGNTEAFF. The CDR3 coding sequence is TGTGCCATCAGTGAAACAGGGAACACTGAAGCTTTCTTT. The rearrangement uses TRBV10-3 and TRBJ1-1, with TRBD1 as a possible D gene (5 bases). Between the trimmed V and J ends, which lost 3 bases and 1 base, there was a span of 6 bases. This CDR3 has 13 amino acids. Looked up from germline, CDR1 is ENHRY and CDR2 is SYGVKD.

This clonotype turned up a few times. The CDR3, as DNA: TGTGCCAGCAGTTACTTAGGGGGGGACACCATATATTTT. This translates into CASSYLGGDTIYF. The V gene is TRBV6-5, the J gene TRBJ1-3; weak D call: TRBD1 (6 bases). Trimming took off 1 base at V and 8 bases at J, with 9 bases between the two ends. The CDR3 consists of 13 residues. The germline V gene has CDR1 MNHEY and CDR2 SVGAGI.

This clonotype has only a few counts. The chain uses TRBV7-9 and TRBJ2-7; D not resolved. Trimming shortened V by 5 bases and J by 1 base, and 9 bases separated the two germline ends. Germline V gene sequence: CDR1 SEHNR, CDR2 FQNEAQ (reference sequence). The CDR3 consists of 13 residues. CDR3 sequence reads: CASSEFTSYEQYV. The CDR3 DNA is TGTGCCAGCAGCGAGTTCACGTCCTACGAGCAGTACGTC.

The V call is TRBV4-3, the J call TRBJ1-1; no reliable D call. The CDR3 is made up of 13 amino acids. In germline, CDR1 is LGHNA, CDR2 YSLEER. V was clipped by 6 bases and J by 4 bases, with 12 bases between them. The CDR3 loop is CASRGAYGTEAFF. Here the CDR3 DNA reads TGCGCCAGCAGGGGAGCCTATGGCACTGAAGCTTTCTTT.

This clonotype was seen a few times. The CDR3 region is CASSHAGTGTYEQYF. The CDR3 coding sequence is TGCGCCAGCAGCCACGCCGGGACAGGGACCTACGAGCAGTACTTC. The rearrangement uses TRBV4-1 and TRBJ2-7; 9 positions match TRBD1. Germline loops: CDR1 MGHRA, CDR2 YSYEKL. The CDR3 covers 15 residues. J lost 2 bases, V lost 3 bases, and 5 bases had no gene match.

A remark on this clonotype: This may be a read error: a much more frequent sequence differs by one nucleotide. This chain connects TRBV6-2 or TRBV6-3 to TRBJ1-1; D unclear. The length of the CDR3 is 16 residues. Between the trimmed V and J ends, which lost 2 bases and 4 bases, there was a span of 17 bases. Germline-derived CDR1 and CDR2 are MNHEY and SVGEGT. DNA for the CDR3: TGTGCCAGCAGTTACAATAGGGCCGGAGTGATCACTGAAGCTTTCTTT. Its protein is CASSYNRAGVITEAFF.

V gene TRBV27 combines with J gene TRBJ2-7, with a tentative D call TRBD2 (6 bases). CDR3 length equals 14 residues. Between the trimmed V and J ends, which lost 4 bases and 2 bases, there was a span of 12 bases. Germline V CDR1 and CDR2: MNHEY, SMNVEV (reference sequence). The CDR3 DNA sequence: TGTGCCAGCAGTTCGCGGGGATTGCCCTACGAGCAGTACTTC. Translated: CASSSRGLPYEQYF.

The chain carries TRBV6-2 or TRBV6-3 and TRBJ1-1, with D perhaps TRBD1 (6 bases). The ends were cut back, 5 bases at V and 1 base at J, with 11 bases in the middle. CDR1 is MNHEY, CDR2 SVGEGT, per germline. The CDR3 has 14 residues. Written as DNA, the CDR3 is TGTGCCAGCAGTCCGGACAGTTCGAACACTGAAGCTTTCTTT. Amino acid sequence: CASSPDSSNTEAFF.

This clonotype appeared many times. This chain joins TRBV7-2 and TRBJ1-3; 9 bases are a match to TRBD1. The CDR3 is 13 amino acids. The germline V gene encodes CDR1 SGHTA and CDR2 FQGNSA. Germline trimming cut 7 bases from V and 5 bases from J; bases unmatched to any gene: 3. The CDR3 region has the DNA TGTGCCAGCATGGACAGGGGAAGAAACACCATATATTTT. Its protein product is CASMDRGRNTIYF.

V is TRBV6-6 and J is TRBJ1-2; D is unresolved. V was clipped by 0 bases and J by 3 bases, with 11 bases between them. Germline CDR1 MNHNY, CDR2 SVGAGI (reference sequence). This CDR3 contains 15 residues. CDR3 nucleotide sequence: TGTGCCAGCAGTTACTCTCGGGCCCGCGACTATGGCTACACCTTC. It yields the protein CASSYSRARDYGYTF.

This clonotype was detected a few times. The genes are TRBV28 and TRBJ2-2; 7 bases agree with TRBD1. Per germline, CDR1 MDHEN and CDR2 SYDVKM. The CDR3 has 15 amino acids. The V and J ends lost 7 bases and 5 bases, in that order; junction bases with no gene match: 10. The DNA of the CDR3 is TGTGCCAGCAAGACCGGGACAGCCTCAACCGGGGAGCTGTTTTTT. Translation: CASKTGTASTGELFF. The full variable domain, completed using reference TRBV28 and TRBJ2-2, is DVKVTQSSRYLVKRTGEKVFLECVQDMDHENMFWYRQDPGLGLRLIYFSYDVKMKEKGDIPEGYSVSREKKERFSLILESASTNQTSMYLCASKTGTASTGELFFGEGSRLTVL.

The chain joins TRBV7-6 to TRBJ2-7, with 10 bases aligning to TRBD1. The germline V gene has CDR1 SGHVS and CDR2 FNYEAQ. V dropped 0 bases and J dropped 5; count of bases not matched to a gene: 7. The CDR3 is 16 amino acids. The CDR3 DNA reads TGTGCCAGCAGCTTAGCTAGGACAGGGGGATCCCACGAGCAGTACTTC. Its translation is CASSLARTGGSHEQYF.

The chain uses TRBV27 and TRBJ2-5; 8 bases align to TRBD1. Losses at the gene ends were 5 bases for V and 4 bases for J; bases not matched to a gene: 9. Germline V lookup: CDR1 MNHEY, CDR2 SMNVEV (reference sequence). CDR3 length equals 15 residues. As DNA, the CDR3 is TGTGCCAGCAGTGTATACAGGGGGTCTACAGAGACCCAGTACTTC. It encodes CASSVYRGSTETQYF.

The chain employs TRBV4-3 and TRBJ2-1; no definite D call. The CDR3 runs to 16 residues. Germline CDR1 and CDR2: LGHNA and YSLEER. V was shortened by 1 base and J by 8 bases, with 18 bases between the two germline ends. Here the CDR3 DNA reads TGCGCCAGCAGCCAAGGGGAAGGATTTAATCTCCATGAGCAGTTCTTC. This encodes CASSQGEGFNLHEQFF.

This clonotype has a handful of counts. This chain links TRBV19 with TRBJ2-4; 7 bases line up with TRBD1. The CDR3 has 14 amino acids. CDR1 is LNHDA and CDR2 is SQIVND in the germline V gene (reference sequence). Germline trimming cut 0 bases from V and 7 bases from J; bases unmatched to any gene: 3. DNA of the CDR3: TGTGCCAGTAGTATAGACGGGACAGCTAACATTCAGTACTTC. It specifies CASSIDGTANIQYF. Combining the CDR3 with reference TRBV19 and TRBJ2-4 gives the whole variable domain DGGITQSPKYLFRKEGQNVTLSCEQNLNHDAMYWYRQDPGQGLRLIYYSQIVNDFQKGDIAEGYSVSREKKESFPLTVTSAQKNPTAFYLCASSIDGTANIQYFGAGTRLSVL.

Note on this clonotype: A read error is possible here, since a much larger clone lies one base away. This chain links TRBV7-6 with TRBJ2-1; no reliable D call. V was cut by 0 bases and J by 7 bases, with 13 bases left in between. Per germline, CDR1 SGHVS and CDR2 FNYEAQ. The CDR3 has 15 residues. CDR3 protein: CASSLARIVGNEQFF. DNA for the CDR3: TGTGCCAGCAGCTTAGCGCGGATAGTGGGGAATGAGCAGTTCTTC.

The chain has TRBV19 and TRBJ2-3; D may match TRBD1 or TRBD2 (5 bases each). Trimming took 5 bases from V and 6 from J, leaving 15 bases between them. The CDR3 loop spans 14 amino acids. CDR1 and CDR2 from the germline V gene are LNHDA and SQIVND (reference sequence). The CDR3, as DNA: TGTGCCAGTAGTCCCGGGACCATGGGGGATACGCAGTATTTT. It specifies CASSPGTMGDTQYF.

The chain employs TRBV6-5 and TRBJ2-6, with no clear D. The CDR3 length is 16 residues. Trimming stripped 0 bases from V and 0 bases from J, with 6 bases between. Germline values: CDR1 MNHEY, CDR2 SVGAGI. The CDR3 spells CASSYSGSSGANVLTF. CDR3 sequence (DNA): TGTGCCAGCAGTTACTCGGGCAGCTCTGGGGCCAACGTCCTGACTTTC.

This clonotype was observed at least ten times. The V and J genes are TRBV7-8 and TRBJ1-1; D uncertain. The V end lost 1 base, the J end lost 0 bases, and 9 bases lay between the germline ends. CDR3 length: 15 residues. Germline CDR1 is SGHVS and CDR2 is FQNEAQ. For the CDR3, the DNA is TGTGCCAGCAGCTTAGTCGGACTCATGAACACTGAAGCTTTCTTT. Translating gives CASSLVGLMNTEAFF. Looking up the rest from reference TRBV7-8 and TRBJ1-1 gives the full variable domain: GAGVSQSPRYKVAKRGQDVALRCDPISGHVSLFWYQQALGQGPEFLTYFQNEAQLDKSGLPSDRFFAERPEGSVSTLKIQRTQQEDSAVYLCASSLVGLMNTEAFFGQGTRLTVV.